The 21 T cell receptor beta chains below were found in one sample sequenced in a study of cytomegalovirus exposure and HLA in healthy donors. The PCR employed 60 Vbeta primers together with 13 Jbeta primers. Here immunoSEQ multiplex PCR was the method, and the copy in TCRdb shows in-frame clones only, minus some. The data show roughly 230,000 clones, about 90% seen once. Material for sequencing was PBMCs. All receptors come from a girl aged 2 to 9 in good health and CMV-seronegative.

The chain combines TRBV2 with TRBJ2-7, with D possibly matching TRBD1 (6 bases). Germline CDR1 is SNHLY and CDR2 is FYNNEI. V dropped 4 bases and J dropped 2 bases, with 15 bases sitting between them. The CDR3 has 15 amino acids. This CDR3 reads CASSAPPGDPYEQYF. CDR3 coding DNA: TGTGCCAGCAGTGCACCCCCAGGGGACCCCTACGAGCAGTACTTC. The full variable domain, completed using reference TRBV2 and TRBJ2-7, is EPEVTQTPSHQVTQMGQEVILRCVPISNHLYFYWYRQILGQKVEFLVSFYNNEISEKSEIFDDQFSVERPDGSNFTLKIRSTKLEDSAMYFCASSAPPGDPYEQYFGPGTRLTVT.

The chain recombines TRBV7-9 with TRBJ2-7, with TRBD1 matching over 7 bases. Germline CDR1 SEHNR, CDR2 FQNEAQ (reference sequence). The CDR3 contains 15 residues. The ends lost 5 bases at V and 0 bases at J; junction bases unmatched: 7. The CDR3 protein is CASSPGQDHSYEQYF. In DNA, the CDR3 is TGTGCCAGCAGCCCTGGACAGGACCACTCCTACGAGCAGTACTTC.

The genes are TRBV25-1 and TRBJ1-5; D gene unclear. CDR3 length: 15 amino acids. Germline V gene lookup returns CDR1 MGHDK and CDR2 SYGVNS. Trimming pared 1 base from V and 1 base from J, leaving 8 bases between. The DNA for the CDR3 is TGTGCCAGCAGTGAATCAGCGACCAGCAATCAGCCCCAGCATTTT. It yields the protein CASSESATSNQPQHF.

The V gene is TRBV6-1, the J gene TRBJ1-5, with D tentatively TRBD1 (5 bases). Germline CDR1 and CDR2: MNHNS and SASEGT. CDR3 length equals 15 residues. V lost 3 bases and J 0 bases, leaving 9 bases between the germline ends. In nucleotides, the CDR3 is TGTGCCAGCAGTGAGGGGACTTATAGCAATCAGCCCCAGCATTTT. Encoded protein: CASSEGTYSNQPQHF.

On this clone itself: A read error may produce the germline difference seen at one junction end. The chain is built from TRBV7-9 and TRBJ2-5; weak D call: TRBD1 (6 bases). The CDR3 contains 15 residues. From germline, CDR1 is SEHNR and CDR2 FQNEAQ (reference sequence). The chain's CDR3 is CANSFQGIGVETQYF. As DNA, the CDR3 is TGTGCCAACAGCTTCCAGGGGATTGGGGTAGAGACCCAGTACTTC.

This chain uses TRBV6-1 with TRBJ2-3, with 10 positions matching TRBD2. CDR3 size: 16 residues. From germline, CDR1 is MNHNS and CDR2 SASEGT. V was clipped by 1 base and J by 10 bases; unmatched bases: 11. CDR3 DNA sequence: TGTGCCAGCAGTGAAGAGATAGCGGGAGGAAGCAGGGCGCAGTATTTT. It encodes CASSEEIAGGSRAQYF.

This chain connects TRBV2 to TRBJ2-3; 8 bases fit TRBD2. Germline CDR1 reads SNHLY; CDR2 reads FYNNEI. This CDR3 has 14 residues. J lost 6 bases, V lost 6 bases, and 8 bases had no gene match. The CDR3 loop is CASSSGTSPDTQYF. The CDR3 DNA follows: TGTGCCAGCAGCTCCGGGACTAGTCCCGATACGCAGTATTTT.

V and J are TRBV9 and TRBJ1-5, with D possibly being TRBD1 (6 bases). This CDR3 has 14 amino acids. CDR1 is SGDLS and CDR2 is YYNGEE in the germline V gene. V lost 3 bases, J lost 1 base, and 8 bases lay in between. The CDR3 bases are TGTGCCAGCAGCGCCACAGGGAGCAATCAGCCCCAGCATTTT. Protein product: CASSATGSNQPQHF.

V usage is TRBV7-6 and J usage is TRBJ2-7, with 13 bases aligning to TRBD2. Germline-derived CDR1 and CDR2 are SGHVS and FNYEAQ. J was trimmed by 2 bases and V by 5 bases; bases with no gene match: 6. This CDR3 is 16 amino acids long. The CDR3 DNA sequence: TGTGCCAGCAGCGACGGGACTAGCGGGGCCCCCTACGAGCAGTACTTC. It translates to CASSDGTSGAPYEQYF.

The chain carries TRBV2 and TRBJ1-5; 8 bases match TRBD1. The CDR3 consists of 14 residues. Germline V gene sequence: CDR1 SNHLY, CDR2 FYNNEI. With V trimmed by 7 bases and J by 3 bases, 5 bases remained unmatched. The CDR3 coding sequence is TGTGCCAGCACTAGACAGGGGCCCAATCAGCCCCAGCATTTT. Protein sequence: CASTRQGPNQPQHF. The full variable domain, rest sourced from reference TRBV2 and TRBJ1-5, is EPEVTQTPSHQVTQMGQEVILRCVPISNHLYFYWYRQILGQKVEFLVSFYNNEISEKSEIFDDQFSVERPDGSNFTLKIRSTKLEDSAMYFCASTRQGPNQPQHFGDGTRLSIL.

The chain combines TRBV29-1 with TRBJ2-7; 10 nucleotides align to TRBD1. CDR3 length: 12 residues. V lost 7 bases to trimming and J lost 2 bases; unmatched junction nucleotides: 2. Germline CDR1 is SQVTM and CDR2 is ANQGSEA. The CDR3 loop is CSGGQGAYEQYF. DNA for the CDR3: TGCAGCGGCGGACAGGGGGCCTACGAGCAGTACTTC.

This chain links TRBV1 with TRBJ2-3; whether TRBD2, the table's D call, matches the DNA was not checked. TRBV1 is a known pseudogene. The CDR3 length is 20 residues. The CDR3 here is CTSSQETSGGALNHADTQYF. The DNA of the CDR3 is TGCACCAGCAGCCAAGAGACTAGCGGGGGGGCCCTAAATCATGCAGATACGCAGTATTTT.

The chain's CDR3 is CAIGTNGDTEAFF. CDR3 DNA sequence: TGTGCCATCGGGACAAATGGAGACACTGAAGCTTTCTTT. The chain links TRBV10-3 to TRBJ1-1, with D maybe TRBD1 (6 bases). CDR3 length: 13 residues. The V end was cut by 8 bases, the J end by 3 bases, with 13 bases between. Germline CDR1 ENHRY, CDR2 SYGVKD.

This chain connects TRBV15 to TRBJ2-7, with D tentatively TRBD1 (5 bases). Trimming took off 1 base at V and 6 bases at J, with 19 bases between the two ends. The CDR3 is made up of 16 amino acids. From germline, CDR1 is LNHNV and CDR2 YYDKDF (reference sequence). The CDR3 bases are TGTGCCACCAGCAGAGGGGGCCAGGTCGGACGATCCGAGCAGTACTTC. Its protein is CATSRGGQVGRSEQYF.

In this sample, this clone turned up once. This sequence joins TRBV18 and TRBJ1-6; 10 bases are a match to TRBD1. The CDR3 loop spans 14 amino acids. Germline V gene lookup returns CDR1 KGHSH and CDR2 LQKENI. V lost 4 bases, J lost 10 bases, and 4 bases stayed unmatched. The CDR3 nucleotides are TGTGCCAGCTCACGGGACAGGGGCATCTCACCCCTCCACTTT. Amino acid sequence: CASSRDRGISPLHF.

This chain connects TRBV7-6 to TRBJ2-1; D not resolved. V was trimmed by 5 bases and J by 5 bases, leaving 7 bases between them. Germline V lookup: CDR1 SGHVS, CDR2 FNYEAQ. The CDR3 totals 12 residues. The CDR3 protein is CASSLTNNEQFF. DNA for the CDR3: TGTGCCAGCAGCCTTACTAACAATGAGCAGTTCTTC.

The rearrangement links TRBV2 to TRBJ2-2; 14 bases match TRBD2. Germline V gene data show CDR1 as SNHLY and CDR2 as FYNNEI. The CDR3 sequence is 17 residues long. The V segment lost 8 bases and the J segment 1 base; nucleotides outside the gene matches: 6. CDR3 loop: CASGTSGSAKNTGELFF. CDR3 nucleotide sequence: TGTGCCAGCGGGACTAGCGGGAGTGCCAAGAACACCGGGGAGCTGTTTTTT.

This clone was recorded once. The gene calls are TRBV7-6 and TRBJ1-4; 8 bases line up with TRBD1. The CDR3 spans 15 residues. Germline V lookup: CDR1 SGHVS, CDR2 FNYEAQ. V shed 5 bases, J shed 5 bases, and the junction held 7 bases outside the gene matches. This CDR3 is CASSLVDRENEKLFF. In nucleotides, the CDR3 is TGTGCCAGCAGCCTCGTGGACAGGGAAAATGAAAAACTGTTTTTT.

The chain recombines TRBV6-5 with TRBJ2-7, with 7 bases lining up with TRBD1. CDR3 length equals 14 residues. J gave up 2 bases and V 2 bases, and 3 bases lay outside the gene matches. From germline, CDR1 is MNHEY and CDR2 SVGAGI. The CDR3 region is CASSYGQGAYEQYF. DNA for the CDR3: TGTGCCAGCAGTTACGGGCAGGGGGCCTACGAGCAGTACTTC.

This clone was found once. The chain recombines TRBV6-1 with TRBJ2-7; TRBD1 matches at 7 bases. In germline, CDR1 is MNHNS, CDR2 SASEGT. V shed 5 bases and J 6 bases; nucleotides not matched to a gene: 4. The CDR3 totals 12 residues. This CDR3 is CASSPDRVEQYF. The CDR3 nucleotides are TGTGCCAGCAGTCCAGACAGGGTCGAGCAGTACTTC.

The rearrangement joins TRBV9 to TRBJ2-6; TRBD2 matches at 14 bases. The CDR3 totals 19 residues. Germline V gene lookup returns CDR1 SGDLS and CDR2 YYNGEE. V lost 4 bases and J lost 0; bases outside the gene matches: 6. This CDR3 reads CASSSPGTSGSSGANVLTF. For the CDR3, the DNA is TGTGCCAGCAGCTCCCCCGGGACTAGCGGGAGCTCTGGGGCCAACGTCCTGACTTTC.